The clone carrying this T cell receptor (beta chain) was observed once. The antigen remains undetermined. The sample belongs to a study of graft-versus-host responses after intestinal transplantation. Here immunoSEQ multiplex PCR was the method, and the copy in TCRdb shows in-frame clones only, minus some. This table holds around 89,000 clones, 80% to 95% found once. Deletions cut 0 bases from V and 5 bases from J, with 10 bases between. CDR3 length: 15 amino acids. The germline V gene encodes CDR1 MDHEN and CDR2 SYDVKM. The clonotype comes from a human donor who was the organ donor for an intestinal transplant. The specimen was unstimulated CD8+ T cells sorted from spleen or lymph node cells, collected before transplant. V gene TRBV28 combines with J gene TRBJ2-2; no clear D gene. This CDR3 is CASSLWQGATGELFF. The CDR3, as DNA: TGTGCCAGCAGTTTATGGCAAGGAGCTACCGGGGAGCTGTTTTTT.